The 6 T cell receptor beta chains presented below share a single source sample, sequenced in a study of STAT3 mutations in large granular lymphocyte leukemia. Findings and caveats of the study: Every T-cell large granular lymphocyte leukemia patient had at least one immunodominant TCR beta clonotype.

Their specific antigens are unknown. TCRdb's copy holds only in-frame clones and misses some; the assay was immunoSEQ multiplex PCR. The data contain tens of thousands of clones, 86% of them singletons. The sequencing sample was made of peripheral blood mononuclear cells. These receptor sequences come from a man aged 60 to 69 with T-cell large granular lymphocyte leukemia. Some clones in this sample may be carry-over from other donors' samples.

J is TRBJ1-1 and V is TRBV15; D uncertain. The germline V and J ends were trimmed by 0 bases and 11 bases, with 16 bases remaining between them. The CDR3 contains 14 residues. Germline CDR1 is LNHNV and CDR2 is YYDKDF (reference sequence). CDR3 loop: CATSRDLREVWAFF. CDR3 in DNA: TGTGCCACCAGCAGAGATCTTAGGGAGGTTTGGGCTTTCTTT.

The chain uses TRBV5-1 and TRBJ2-6; D may be TRBD1 or TRBD2 (6 bases each). Trimming removed 4 bases at V and 0 bases at J, with 11 bases between. CDR3 size: 16 residues. The V gene's germline CDR1 is SGHRS and CDR2 YFSETQ. Here the CDR3 DNA reads TGCGCCAGCAGCCCCGAGGGGGGCTCTGGGGCCAACGTCCTGACTTTC. Translated: CASSPEGGSGANVLTF.

The gene calls are TRBV5-1 and TRBJ2-1; the D is unclear. There are 15 residues in the CDR3. CDR1 is SGHRS, CDR2 YFSETQ, per germline. Trimming pared 4 bases from V and 0 bases from J, leaving 11 bases between. The CDR3: CASSPDPSSYNEQFF. The CDR3 DNA follows: TGCGCCAGCAGCCCCGACCCAAGCTCCTACAATGAGCAGTTCTTC.

This chain joins TRBV29-1 and TRBJ2-7, with 8 bases aligning to TRBD1. Germline assignment: CDR1 SQVTM and CDR2 ANQGSEA. This CDR3 contains 13 residues. Trimming removed 6 bases from V and 0 bases from J; junction bases left unmatched: 4. CDR3 nucleotide sequence: TGCAGCGTGGCCGGGACAGGCTCCTACGAGCAGTACTTC. It yields the protein CSVAGTGSYEQYF.

This sequence joins TRBV5-1 and TRBJ1-2; 7 bases align to TRBD1. With V trimmed by 6 bases and J by 5 bases, 10 bases remained unmatched. Germline CDR1 reads SGHRS; CDR2 reads YFSETQ. The CDR3 is 14 amino acids. In nucleotides, the CDR3 is TGCGCCAGCACCACCGAGGGGGCGGGGTATGGCTACACCTTC. Translated, it gives CASTTEGAGYGYTF.

V gene TRBV12-1 combines with J gene TRBJ2-7; the table's D call of TRBD2 was not tested on the DNA. TRBV12-1 is flagged as a pseudogene. This CDR3 comprises 16 residues. CDR3 region: CASSPPGLAGEDEQYF. The CDR3 coding sequence is TGTGCCAGCAGCCCCCCGGGGTTAGCGGGAGAGGACGAGCAGTACTTC.